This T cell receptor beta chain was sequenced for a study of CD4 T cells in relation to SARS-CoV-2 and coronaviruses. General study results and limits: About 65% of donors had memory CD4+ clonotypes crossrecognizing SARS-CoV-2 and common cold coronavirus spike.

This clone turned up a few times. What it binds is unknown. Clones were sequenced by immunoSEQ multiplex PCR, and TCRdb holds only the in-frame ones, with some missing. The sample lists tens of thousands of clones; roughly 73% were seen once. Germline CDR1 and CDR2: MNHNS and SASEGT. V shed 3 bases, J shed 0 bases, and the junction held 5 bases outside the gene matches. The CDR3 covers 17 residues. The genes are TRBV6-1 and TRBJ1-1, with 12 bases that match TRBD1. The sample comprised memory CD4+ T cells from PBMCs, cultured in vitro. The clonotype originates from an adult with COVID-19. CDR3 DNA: TGTGCCAGCAGTGAGGGACAGGGGGCACCCATGAACACTGAAGCTTTCTTT. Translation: CASSEGQGAPMNTEAFF.